The 23 T cell receptor beta chains reported below all come from one sample, sequenced in a study of cytomegalovirus exposure and HLA in healthy donors (dated 2017 in TCRdb). Libraries came from the immunoSEQ multiplex PCR assay. A mixture of 60 forward primers for TCR Vbeta segments and 13 reverse primers for TCR Jbeta segments was used in the multiplex PCR. TCRdb limited this immuneACCESS table to in-frame rearrangements with V and J called. A share of clones is missing; checked studies link under half to unresolved V genes, and the rest is unexplained. Counted in this sample were about 86,000 clones; 60% to 80% of them appeared once. Almost 8.5% of the sample is in the top ten clones. What was sequenced was PBMCs. These receptors were obtained from a man between 60 and 75 years old in good health and CMV-seronegative.

Here the CDR3 DNA reads TGTGCCAGCGCTCTACAGGGAGTGGACACTGAAGCTTTCTTT. It codes for CASALQGVDTEAFF. The chain uses TRBV19 and TRBJ1-1, with D maybe TRBD1 (6 bases). V dropped 9 bases and J dropped 3 bases, with 17 bases sitting between them. The CDR3 totals 14 residues. Germline V gene sequence: CDR1 LNHDA, CDR2 SQIVND (reference sequence).

The V call is TRBV6-6, the J call TRBJ1-2; TRBD1 matches at 8 bases. V was pared by 6 bases and J by 4 bases, with 10 bases of the junction left unmatched. This CDR3 has 15 residues. Germline V gives CDR1 MNHNY, CDR2 SVGAGI (reference sequence). The CDR3 reads CASSQREQGVYGYTF. The CDR3 DNA reads as TGTGCCAGCAGCCAACGGGAACAGGGGGTCTATGGCTACACCTTC.

This clone was counted a single time. This rearrangement joins TRBV28 to TRBJ2-7; 11 bases map to TRBD2. The CDR3 has 14 residues. From germline, CDR1 is MDHEN and CDR2 SYDVKM. The junction had 3 bases not matched to a gene; V was cut back by 7 bases and J by 1 base. The DNA of the CDR3 is TGTGCCAGCAAGGGGACTAGCGGATCCTACGAGCAGTACTTC. Translation: CASKGTSGSYEQYF.

The chain carries TRBV5-1 and TRBJ2-7; a possible D gene is TRBD2 (5 bases). CDR1 SGHRS and CDR2 YFSETQ come from the germline V gene. V lost 2 bases and J lost 7, with 16 bases in between. The CDR3 extends over 14 amino acids. The CDR3 region has the DNA TGCGCCAGCAGCTTAGGACTCGGCCGGCAGGAGCAGTACTTC. This encodes CASSLGLGRQEQYF.

The gene calls are TRBV15 and TRBJ2-5, with D possibly being TRBD1 (5 bases). V dropped 1 base and J dropped 1 base, with 7 bases sitting between them. The CDR3 sequence is 14 residues long. Germline V gene lookup returns CDR1 LNHNV and CDR2 YYDKDF (reference sequence). The CDR3 sequence: CATSRGGSQETQYF. The CDR3 DNA reads TGTGCCACCAGCAGAGGGGGCTCCCAAGAGACCCAGTACTTC.

The chain uses TRBV28 and TRBJ2-1, with a tentative D call TRBD2 (7 bases). Between the trimmed V and J ends, which lost 7 bases and 6 bases, there was a span of 22 bases. CDR3 length: 16 amino acids. The germline CDR1 and CDR2 sequences are MDHEN and SYDVKM. CDR3 sequence (DNA): TGTGCCAGCAATGTCGGAGGGGGGGGTTCCCCCAATGAGCAGTTCTTC. It yields the protein CASNVGGGGSPNEQFF.

The V call is TRBV4-3, the J call TRBJ2-7; 9 positions agree with TRBD2. Trimming at V came to 0 bases and at J to 0 bases, leaving 6 bases not matched to a gene. The CDR3 covers 17 residues. Germline assignment: CDR1 LGHNA and CDR2 YSLEER. The CDR3 protein is CASSQDPSGRSSYEQYF. The CDR3 region has the DNA TGCGCCAGCAGCCAAGATCCGAGCGGGAGGAGCTCCTACGAGCAGTACTTC.

The chain employs TRBV10-3 and TRBJ1-1; no definite D call. The CDR3 sequence is 16 residues long. CDR1 ENHRY and CDR2 SYGVKD come from the germline V gene. V lost 0 bases and J lost 1, with 12 bases in between. The CDR3 is CAISESRARENTEAFF. The CDR3 DNA reads TGTGCCATCAGTGAGTCGAGGGCCAGAGAGAACACTGAAGCTTTCTTT.

V usage is TRBV29-1 and J usage is TRBJ1-1; 12 nucleotides line up with TRBD1. V was clipped by 7 bases and J by 4 bases; unmatched bases: 16. In germline, CDR1 is SQVTM, CDR2 ANQGSEA. CDR3 length equals 17 residues. Here the CDR3 reads CSARTDPGQGAITEAFF. The CDR3 nucleotides are TGCAGCGCGAGAACCGACCCGGGACAGGGGGCGATCACTGAAGCTTTCTTT. The variable domain in full, with the rest retrieved from reference TRBV29-1 and TRBJ1-1, is SAVISQKPSRDICQRGTSLTIQCQVDSQVTMMFWYRQQPGQSLTLIATANQGSEATYESGFVIDKFPISRPNLTFSTLTVSNMSPEDSSIYLCSARTDPGQGAITEAFFGQGTRLTVV.

The V gene is TRBV29-1, the J gene TRBJ2-1, with 12 bases identical to TRBD2. The V gene's germline CDR1 is SQVTM and CDR2 ANQGSEA. The CDR3 runs to 14 residues. V shed 6 bases, J shed 9 bases, and the junction held 9 bases outside the gene matches. The CDR3 region is CSVAGLAGLGEQFF. CDR3 nucleotides: TGCAGCGTCGCCGGACTAGCGGGACTGGGTGAGCAGTTCTTC.

The DNA of the CDR3 is TGCGCCAGCAGTGAGTCGATGGGCCCCTACAATGAGCAGTTCTTC. Its protein is CASSESMGPYNEQFF. The chain carries TRBV10-1 and TRBJ2-1; D gene unclear. V lost 0 bases and J lost 2, with 8 bases in between. The CDR3 is made up of 15 amino acids. Germline CDR1 reads WNHNN; CDR2 reads SYGVQD (reference sequence).

The chain carries TRBV19 and TRBJ1-5, with D hard to call. The CDR3 length is 15 residues. V dropped 5 bases and J dropped 0 bases, with 11 bases sitting between them. The germline V gene encodes CDR1 LNHDA and CDR2 SQIVND (reference sequence). CDR3 sequence: CASSPDGDSNQPQHF. The CDR3 region has the DNA TGTGCCAGTAGTCCGGACGGGGATAGCAATCAGCCCCAGCATTTT.

This chain uses TRBV2 with TRBJ1-5; weak D call: TRBD1 (6 bases). V lost 9 bases, J lost 5 bases, and 17 bases lay in between. CDR1 and CDR2 from the germline V gene are SNHLY and FYNNEI. The CDR3 covers 14 residues. The CDR3: CASYYYRVDQPQHF. The DNA for the CDR3 is TGTGCCAGTTACTATTACAGGGTGGATCAGCCCCAGCATTTT.

This chain uses TRBV5-6 with TRBJ2-7; no definite D call. Germline-derived CDR1 and CDR2 are SGHDT and YYEEEE. The CDR3 consists of 13 residues. Deletions cut 3 bases from V and 0 bases from J, with 7 bases between. The CDR3 here is CASSWSTSYEQYF. The CDR3 DNA is TGTGCCAGCAGCTGGTCTACCTCCTACGAGCAGTACTTC.

A few counts support this clone. This chain links TRBV9 with TRBJ2-1; 11 positions match TRBD2. This CDR3 contains 15 residues. Trimming at V came to 4 bases and at J to 3 bases, leaving 3 bases not matched to a gene. CDR1 and CDR2 from the germline V gene are SGDLS and YYNGEE. CDR3 DNA sequence: TGTGCCAGCAGCAAACTAGCGGGGGACTACAATGAGCAGTTCTTC. Encoded protein: CASSKLAGDYNEQFF.

This clone has more than one count but fewer than ten. CDR3 DNA sequence: TGTGCCAGCACCATACAGAGCTCTGGAAACACCATATATTTT. The encoded protein is CASTIQSSGNTIYF. This rearrangement joins TRBV2 to TRBJ1-3; D unresolved. Germline V CDR1 and CDR2: SNHLY, FYNNEI. The CDR3 length is 14 residues. V was shortened by 7 bases and J by 0 bases, with 10 bases between the two germline ends.

V gene TRBV7-2 combines with J gene TRBJ1-6, with 11 bases matching TRBD1. Trimming took 5 bases from V and 13 from J; bases not matched to a gene: 7. The CDR3 has 14 residues. Looked up from germline, CDR1 is SGHTA and CDR2 is FQGNSA. The CDR3 sequence: CASSAGRDRGPLHF. CDR3 nucleotides: TGTGCCAGCAGCGCAGGCCGGGACAGGGGGCCCCTCCACTTT. Complete variable domain (other parts from reference TRBV7-2 and TRBJ1-6): GAGVSQSPSNKVTEKGKDVELRCDPISGHTALYWYRQSLGQGLEFLIYFQGNSAPDKSGLPSDRFSAERTGGSVSTLTIQRTQQEDSAVYLCASSAGRDRGPLHFGNGTRLTVT.

The chain carries TRBV5-4 and TRBJ2-7; D is undetermined. This CDR3 spans 15 amino acids. Trimming stripped 0 bases from V and 2 bases from J, with 12 bases between. Germline V CDR1 and CDR2: SGHNT, YYREEE (reference sequence). The CDR3 DNA reads TGTGCCAGCAGCTTGGAGTACTCTTCTCCCTACGAGCAGTACTTC. Protein sequence: CASSLEYSSPYEQYF.

The CDR3 spells CASSLVGGGETQYF. The CDR3 DNA is TGTGCCAGCAGCTTAGTCGGGGGGGGAGAGACCCAGTACTTC. The chain employs TRBV11-2 and TRBJ2-5; 8 bases match TRBD2. Losses at the gene ends were 1 base for V and 4 bases for J; bases not matched to a gene: 2. There are 14 residues in the CDR3. The germline CDR1 and CDR2 sequences are SGHAT and FQNNGV.

The chain uses TRBV29-1 and TRBJ2-7; D might be TRBD2 (6 bases). This CDR3 contains 14 residues. Germline values: CDR1 SQVTM, CDR2 ANQGSEA. Trimming left V 7 bases short and J 2 bases short, with 18 bases between. The CDR3 sequence: CSAGGFSPPYEQYF. For the CDR3, the DNA is TGCAGCGCCGGAGGGTTTTCCCCTCCCTACGAGCAGTACTTC.

The chain combines TRBV18 with TRBJ1-2; 10 bases fit TRBD1. The CDR3 runs 14 residues. Trimming took 3 bases from V and 7 from J; bases not matched to a gene: 5. Germline V gene lookup returns CDR1 KGHSH and CDR2 LQKENI. The CDR3 is CASSPRQGASGYTF. The CDR3 nucleotides read TGTGCCAGCTCACCGCGACAGGGGGCGTCTGGCTACACCTTC.

The gene calls are TRBV4-3 and TRBJ2-3; 8 nucleotides align to TRBD1. The CDR3 totals 15 residues. V shed 1 base and J 2 bases; nucleotides not matched to a gene: 2. From germline, CDR1 is LGHNA and CDR2 YSLEER. CDR3 amino acids: CASSQGTGHTDTQYF. The DNA of the CDR3 is TGCGCCAGCAGCCAAGGGACAGGGCACACAGATACGCAGTATTTT.

The chain couples TRBV7-9 to TRBJ2-2; 8 bases are a match to TRBD2. The ends lost 8 bases at V and 4 bases at J; junction bases unmatched: 12. The CDR3 extends over 16 amino acids. Germline V gene data show CDR1 as SEHNR and CDR2 as FQNEAQ (reference sequence). The CDR3 DNA reads TGTGCCAGCTACCCTTCGGGGGGGCCTAGCACCGGGGAGCTGTTTTTT. Amino acid sequence: CASYPSGGPSTGELFF.